The clone carrying this T cell receptor (beta chain) came up many times. Its specificity is unknown. These data originate in a study of early T cells in non-severe SARS-CoV-2 infection. Across the whole study: Sequencing input comprised bulk RNA from unsorted whole blood; chain pairing was not available.

Unique molecular identifier tags were affixed to discrete cDNA molecules. TCRdb reanalysed the 5' RACE reads using MiXCR and keeps one entry per CDR3 protein. The table has roughly 40,000 distinct CDR3 sequences, around 6.3% seen once; the top ten hold roughly 6%. Trimming cost V 1 base and J 1 base, with 10 bases left between them. The CDR3 spans 15 residues. Germline V CDR1 and CDR2: MDHEN, SYDVKM. Findings and limits, study-wide: The study's VDJdb matching favored anti-spike CD8 responses and missed private and CD4 specificities.

This TCR derives from an adult who was a healthcare worker with PCR-confirmed SARS-CoV-2 infection or an uninfected control (not recorded which). The genes are TRBV28 and TRBJ1-1; D unresolved. The sample comprised whole blood. CDR3 sequence reads: CASSLSLTENTEAFF. CDR3 nucleotides: TGTGCCAGCAGTTTATCGTTAACTGAGAACACTGAAGCTTTCTTT.